These 7 T cell receptor beta chains were sequenced from one sample in a study of tumor-infiltrating lymphocytes in oesophageal squamous cell carcinoma. Each CDR3 protein is one row after TCRdb ran MiXCR on the PCR reads. The top ten hold around 27% of the sample, which has about 10,000 distinct CDR3 sequences, approximately 64% seen once. The material sequenced was esophageal tumor tissue. The origin of the receptors is a female donor with esophageal squamous cell carcinoma.

Only a few counts were recorded for this clonotype. The chain couples TRBV7-3 to TRBJ2-6; the D is unclear. Trimming pared 5 bases from V and 0 bases from J, leaving 14 bases between. Germline assignment: CDR1 SGHTA and CDR2 FQGTGA. This CDR3 region has 17 residues. The DNA for the CDR3 is TGTGCCAGCAGCCCCGCCGGACGGGTCTCTGGGGCCAACGTCCTGACTTTC. It specifies CASSPAGRVSGANVLTF. The complete variable domain, with remaining parts taken from reference TRBV7-3 and TRBJ2-6, reads GAGVSQTPSNKVTEKGKYVELRCDPISGHTALYWYRQSLGQGPEFLIYFQGTGAADDSGLPNDRFFAVRPEGSVSTLKIQRTERGDSAVYLCASSPAGRVSGANVLTFGAGSRLTVL.

This clonotype was seen ten or more times. The rearrangement joins TRBV7-2 to TRBJ1-2; no clear D gene. The germline CDR1 and CDR2 sequences are SGHTA and FQGNSA. The V end was cut by 5 bases, the J end by 3 bases, with 16 bases between. CDR3 length equals 15 residues. The DNA for the CDR3 is TGTGCCAGCAGCGTCGGGCAGATAACGGACTATGGCTACACCTTC. This encodes CASSVGQITDYGYTF.

J is TRBJ2-3 and V is TRBV29-1, with 11 bases identical to TRBD1. Trimming removed 6 bases from V and 4 bases from J; junction bases left unmatched: 9. This CDR3 is built from 15 residues. CDR1 SQVTM and CDR2 ANQGSEA come from the germline V gene. The CDR3 reads CSVPGTGGRADTQYF. CDR3 DNA sequence: TGCAGCGTCCCAGGGACAGGGGGAAGGGCAGATACGCAGTATTTT.

Judged by abundance, this clonotype is medium-sized. A read error may explain this, as a much larger clone is one base away. J is TRBJ2-5 and V is TRBV7-6; D might be TRBD1 (5 bases). Deletions cut 1 base from V and 11 bases from J, with 20 bases between. The V gene's germline CDR1 is SGHVS and CDR2 FNYEAQ. The CDR3 loop spans 15 amino acids. This CDR3 is CASSLGGLVNNEQYF. DNA for the CDR3: TGTGCCAGCAGCTTAGGGGGCTTGGTCAACAATGAGCAGTACTTC.

The chain couples TRBV7-3 to TRBJ2-1; 9 bases are shared with TRBD2. The CDR3 runs to 16 residues. Per the germline V gene, CDR1 is SGHTA and CDR2 is FQGTGA. V trimming: 2 bases; J trimming: 7 bases; junction bases outside the gene matches: 9. The CDR3 loop is CASSLGGRAGGNEQFF. The CDR3 coding sequence is TGTGCCAGCAGCTTAGGCGGGAGGGCCGGGGGGAATGAGCAGTTCTTC.

The chain has TRBV12-3 or TRBV12-4 and TRBJ2-6; D might be TRBD1 (6 bases). This CDR3 is built from 18 residues. V was cut by 7 bases and J by 0 bases, with 19 bases left in between. CDR3 in DNA: TGTGCCAGCAAAGGGGCAGGGGCGACTTACTCTGGGGCCAACGTCCTGACTTTC. Its protein product is CASKGAGATYSGANVLTF.

The chain joins TRBV11-2 to TRBJ2-7; no clear D gene. The V and J ends lost 4 bases and 2 bases respectively, with 24 bases between them. The CDR3 totals 18 residues. Germline CDR1 is SGHAT and CDR2 is FQNNGV. The CDR3: CASSYGPLGAFPPYEQYF. CDR3 nucleotides: TGTGCCAGCAGCTATGGTCCTTTGGGCGCGTTTCCTCCCTACGAGCAGTACTTC.